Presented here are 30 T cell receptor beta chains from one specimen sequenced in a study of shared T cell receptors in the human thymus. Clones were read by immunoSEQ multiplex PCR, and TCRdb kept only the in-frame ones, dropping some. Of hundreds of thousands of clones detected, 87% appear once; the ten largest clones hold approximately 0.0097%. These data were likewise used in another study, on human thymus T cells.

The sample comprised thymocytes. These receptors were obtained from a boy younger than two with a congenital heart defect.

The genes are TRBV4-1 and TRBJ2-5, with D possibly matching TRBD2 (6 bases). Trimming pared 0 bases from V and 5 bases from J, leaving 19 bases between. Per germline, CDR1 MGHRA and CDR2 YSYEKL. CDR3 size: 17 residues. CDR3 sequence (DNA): TGCGCCAGCAGCCAAGATAGTATCCGGGGGTCGGTGGAGACCCAGTACTTC. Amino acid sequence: CASSQDSIRGSVETQYF.

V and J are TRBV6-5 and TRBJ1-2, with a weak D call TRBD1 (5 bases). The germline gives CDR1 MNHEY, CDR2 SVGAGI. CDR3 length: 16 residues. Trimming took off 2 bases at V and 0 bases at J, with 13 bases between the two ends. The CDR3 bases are TGTGCCAGCAGTTACGCAGGGCCCTCCGCTAACTATGGCTACACCTTC. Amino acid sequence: CASSYAGPSANYGYTF.

For the CDR3, the DNA is TGTGCCAGCAGCCCCTTCAGGGGGCAGCGTGTGATGAACACTGAAGCTTTCTTT. Amino acid sequence: CASSPFRGQRVMNTEAFF. The V gene is TRBV7-2, the J gene TRBJ1-1, with TRBD1 matching 8 bases. Germline trimming cut 5 bases from V and 0 bases from J; bases unmatched to any gene: 14. This CDR3 has 18 amino acids. Germline CDR1 is SGHTA and CDR2 is FQGNSA.

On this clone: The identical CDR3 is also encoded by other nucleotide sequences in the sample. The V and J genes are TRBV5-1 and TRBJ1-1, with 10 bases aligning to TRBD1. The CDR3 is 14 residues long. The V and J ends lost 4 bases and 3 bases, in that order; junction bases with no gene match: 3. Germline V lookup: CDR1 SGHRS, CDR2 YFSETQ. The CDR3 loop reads CASSPGQGDTEAFF. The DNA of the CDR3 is TGCGCCAGCAGCCCCGGACAGGGGGACACTGAAGCTTTCTTT.

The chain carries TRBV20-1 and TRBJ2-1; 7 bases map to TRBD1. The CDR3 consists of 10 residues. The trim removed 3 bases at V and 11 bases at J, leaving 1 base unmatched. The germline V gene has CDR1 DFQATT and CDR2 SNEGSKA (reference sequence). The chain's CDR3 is CSARTGKQFF. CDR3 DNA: TGCAGTGCTAGGACAGGGAAGCAGTTCTTC.

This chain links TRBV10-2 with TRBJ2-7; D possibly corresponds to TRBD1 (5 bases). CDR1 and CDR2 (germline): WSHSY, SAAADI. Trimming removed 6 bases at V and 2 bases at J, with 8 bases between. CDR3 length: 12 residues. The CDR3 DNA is TGCGCCAGCAGACAGGAACCCTACGAGCAGTACTTC. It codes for CASRQEPYEQYF.

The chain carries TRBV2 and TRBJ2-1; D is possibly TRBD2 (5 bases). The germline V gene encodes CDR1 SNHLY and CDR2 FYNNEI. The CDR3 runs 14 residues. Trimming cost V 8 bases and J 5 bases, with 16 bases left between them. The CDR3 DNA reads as TGTGCCAGCGGACGAGAACTAGACCACAATGAGCAGTTCTTC. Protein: CASGRELDHNEQFF.

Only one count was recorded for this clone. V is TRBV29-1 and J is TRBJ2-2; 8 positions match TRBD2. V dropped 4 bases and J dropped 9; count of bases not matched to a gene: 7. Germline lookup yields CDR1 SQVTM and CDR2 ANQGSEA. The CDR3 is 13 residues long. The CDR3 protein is CSVASGGPRELFF. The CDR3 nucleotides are TGCAGCGTTGCGTCGGGGGGGCCCCGGGAGCTGTTTTTT.

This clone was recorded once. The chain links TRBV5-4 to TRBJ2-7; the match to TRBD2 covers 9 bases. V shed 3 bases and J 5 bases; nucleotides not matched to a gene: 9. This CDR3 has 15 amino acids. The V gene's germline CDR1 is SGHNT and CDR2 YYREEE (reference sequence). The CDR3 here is CASSSLAGVRNEQYF. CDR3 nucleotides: TGTGCCAGCAGCTCCTTAGCGGGAGTCAGGAACGAGCAGTACTTC.

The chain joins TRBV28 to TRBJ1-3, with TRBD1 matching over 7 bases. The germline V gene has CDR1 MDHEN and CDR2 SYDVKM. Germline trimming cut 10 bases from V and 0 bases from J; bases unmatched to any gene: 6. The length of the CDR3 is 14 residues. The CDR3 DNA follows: TGTGCCACCAAACAGGGGACCTCTGGAAACACCATATATTTT. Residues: CATKQGTSGNTIYF.

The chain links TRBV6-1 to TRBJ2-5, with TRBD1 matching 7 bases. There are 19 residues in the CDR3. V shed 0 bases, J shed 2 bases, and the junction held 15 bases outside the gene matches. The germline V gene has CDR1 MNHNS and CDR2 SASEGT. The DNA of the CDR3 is TGTGCCAGCAGTGAAGCGCGTGTTTCGACAGGGACGGAACAAGAGACCCAGTACTTC. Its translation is CASSEARVSTGTEQETQYF.

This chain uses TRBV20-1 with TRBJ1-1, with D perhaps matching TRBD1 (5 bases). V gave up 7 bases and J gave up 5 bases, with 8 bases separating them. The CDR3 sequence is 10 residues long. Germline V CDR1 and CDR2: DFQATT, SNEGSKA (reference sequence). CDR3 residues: CSEGRTEAFF. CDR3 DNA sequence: TGCAGTGAGGGGAGGACTGAAGCTTTCTTT.

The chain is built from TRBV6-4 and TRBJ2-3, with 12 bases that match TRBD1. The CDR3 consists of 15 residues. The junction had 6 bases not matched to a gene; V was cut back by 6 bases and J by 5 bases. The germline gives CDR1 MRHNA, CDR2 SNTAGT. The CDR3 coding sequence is TGTGCCAGCAGCGACGGGACAGGGGGCATAGATACGCAGTATTTT. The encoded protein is CASSDGTGGIDTQYF.

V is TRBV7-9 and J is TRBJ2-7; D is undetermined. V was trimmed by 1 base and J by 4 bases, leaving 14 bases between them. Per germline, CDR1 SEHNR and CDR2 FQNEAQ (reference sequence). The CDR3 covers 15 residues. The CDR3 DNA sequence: TGTGCCAGCAGCTTAGGGTCGCCGGAGAGGTACGAGCAGTACTTC. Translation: CASSLGSPERYEQYF.

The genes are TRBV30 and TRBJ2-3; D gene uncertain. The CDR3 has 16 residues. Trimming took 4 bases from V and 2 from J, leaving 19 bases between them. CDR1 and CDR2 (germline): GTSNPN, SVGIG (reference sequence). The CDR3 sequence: CAWNHNQEDTTDTQYF. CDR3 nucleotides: TGTGCCTGGAATCATAACCAAGAGGATACCACAGATACGCAGTATTTT.

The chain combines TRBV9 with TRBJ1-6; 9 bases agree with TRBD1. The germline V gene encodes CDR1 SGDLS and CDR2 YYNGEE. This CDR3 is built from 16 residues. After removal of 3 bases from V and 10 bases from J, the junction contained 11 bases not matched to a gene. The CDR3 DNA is TGTGCCAGCAGCGAACACCGGGACAGGGTCTACTCACCCCTCCACTTT. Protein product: CASSEHRDRVYSPLHF.

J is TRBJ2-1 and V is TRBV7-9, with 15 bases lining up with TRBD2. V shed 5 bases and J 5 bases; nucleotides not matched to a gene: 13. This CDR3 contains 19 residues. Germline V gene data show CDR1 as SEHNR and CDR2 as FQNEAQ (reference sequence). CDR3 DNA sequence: TGTGCCAGCAGCCCACTGGGACTAGCGGGAGGAGGTTCCGACAATGAGCAGTTCTTC. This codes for CASSPLGLAGGGSDNEQFF. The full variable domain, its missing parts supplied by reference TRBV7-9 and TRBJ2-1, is DTGVSQNPRHKITKRGQNVTFRCDPISEHNRLYWYRQTLGQGPEFLTYFQNEAQLEKSRLLSDRFSAERPKGSFSTLEIQRTEQGDSAMYLCASSPLGLAGGGSDNEQFFGPGTRLTVL.

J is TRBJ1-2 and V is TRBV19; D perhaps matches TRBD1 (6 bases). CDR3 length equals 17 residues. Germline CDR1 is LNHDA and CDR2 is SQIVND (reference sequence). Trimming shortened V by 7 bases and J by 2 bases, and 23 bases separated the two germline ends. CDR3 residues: CASIGVISSGQNYGYTF. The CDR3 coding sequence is TGTGCCAGTATCGGGGTCATCAGCTCTGGACAGAACTATGGCTACACCTTC.

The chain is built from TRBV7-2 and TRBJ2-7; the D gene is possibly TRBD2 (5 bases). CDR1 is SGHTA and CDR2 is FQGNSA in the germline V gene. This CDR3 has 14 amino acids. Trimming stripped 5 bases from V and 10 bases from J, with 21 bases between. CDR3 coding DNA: TGTGCCAGCAGCCCGAGAGGGTTGGGTTCCTCTCAGTACTTC. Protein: CASSPRGLGSSQYF.

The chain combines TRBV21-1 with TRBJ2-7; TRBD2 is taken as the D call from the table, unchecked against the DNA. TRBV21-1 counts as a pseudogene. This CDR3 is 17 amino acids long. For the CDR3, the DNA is TGTGCCAGCAGCAAAGGTTCAGTTGGACTAGCGGAGTACGAGCAGTACTTC. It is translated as CASSKGSVGLAEYEQYF.

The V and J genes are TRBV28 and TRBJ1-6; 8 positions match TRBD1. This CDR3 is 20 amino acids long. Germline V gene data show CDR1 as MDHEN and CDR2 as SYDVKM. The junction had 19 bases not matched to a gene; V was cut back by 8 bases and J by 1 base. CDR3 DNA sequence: TGTGCCAGCGGCGAACTGGACAGGGAGGTCGATAGGTCCTATAATTCACCCCTCCACTTT. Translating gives CASGELDREVDRSYNSPLHF.

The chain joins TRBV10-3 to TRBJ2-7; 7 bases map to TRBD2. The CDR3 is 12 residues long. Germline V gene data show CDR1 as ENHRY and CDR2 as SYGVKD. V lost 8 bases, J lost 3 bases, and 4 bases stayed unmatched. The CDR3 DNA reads TGTGCCATCGGCGGGACTAACTACGAGCAGTACTTC. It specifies CAIGGTNYEQYF.

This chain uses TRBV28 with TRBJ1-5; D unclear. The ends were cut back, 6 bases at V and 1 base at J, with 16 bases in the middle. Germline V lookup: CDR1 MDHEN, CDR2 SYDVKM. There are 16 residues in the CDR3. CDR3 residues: CASSPRRESSNQPQHF. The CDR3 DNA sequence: TGTGCCAGCAGCCCTCGGAGGGAGAGCAGCAATCAGCCCCAGCATTTT.

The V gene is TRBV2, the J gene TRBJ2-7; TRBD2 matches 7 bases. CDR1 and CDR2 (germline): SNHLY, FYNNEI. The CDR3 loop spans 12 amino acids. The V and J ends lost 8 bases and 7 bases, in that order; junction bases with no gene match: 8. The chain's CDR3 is CASGRESSEQYF. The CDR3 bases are TGTGCCAGCGGGCGGGAGTCCTCGGAGCAGTACTTC.

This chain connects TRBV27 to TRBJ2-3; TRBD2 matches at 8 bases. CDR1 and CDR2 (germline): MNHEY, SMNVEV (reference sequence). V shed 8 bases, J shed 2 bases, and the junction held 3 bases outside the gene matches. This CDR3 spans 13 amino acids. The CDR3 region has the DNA TGTGCCAGCCAGCGGGAGTCCACAGATACGCAGTATTTT. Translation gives CASQRESTDTQYF.

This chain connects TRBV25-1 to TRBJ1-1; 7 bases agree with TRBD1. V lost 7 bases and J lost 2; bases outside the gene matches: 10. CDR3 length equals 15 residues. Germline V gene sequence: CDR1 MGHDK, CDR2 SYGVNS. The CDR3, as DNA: TGTGCCAGCACCCCGGAGGGGACAGTTAACACTGAAGCTTTCTTT. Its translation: CASTPEGTVNTEAFF.

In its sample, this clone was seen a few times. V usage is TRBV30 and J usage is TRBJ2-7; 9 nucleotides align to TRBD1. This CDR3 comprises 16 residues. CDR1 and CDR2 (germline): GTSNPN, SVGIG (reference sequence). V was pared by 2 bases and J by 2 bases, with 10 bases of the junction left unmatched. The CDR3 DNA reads TGTGCCTGGAGTCAACGGGACAGGGAGTTGCCCTACGAGCAGTACTTC. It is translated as CAWSQRDRELPYEQYF.

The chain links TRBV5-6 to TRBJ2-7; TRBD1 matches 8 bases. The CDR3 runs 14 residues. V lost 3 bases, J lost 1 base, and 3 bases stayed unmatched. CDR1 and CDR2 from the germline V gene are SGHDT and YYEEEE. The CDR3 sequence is CASSSGQGSYEQYF. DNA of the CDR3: TGTGCCAGCAGCTCCGGACAGGGATCCTACGAGCAGTACTTC.

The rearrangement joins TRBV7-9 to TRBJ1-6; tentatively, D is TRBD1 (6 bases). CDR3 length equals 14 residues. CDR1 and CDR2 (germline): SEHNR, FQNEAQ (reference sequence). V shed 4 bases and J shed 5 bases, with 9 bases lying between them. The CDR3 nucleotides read TGTGCCAGCAGCTACCGGACAGATAATTCACCCCTCCACTTT. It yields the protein CASSYRTDNSPLHF.

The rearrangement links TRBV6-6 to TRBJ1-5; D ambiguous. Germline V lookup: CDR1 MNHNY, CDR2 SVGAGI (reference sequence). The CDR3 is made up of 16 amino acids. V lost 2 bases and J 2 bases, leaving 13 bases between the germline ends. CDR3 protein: CASSYDTVFGNQPQHF. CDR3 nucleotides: TGTGCCAGCAGTTACGATACGGTTTTTGGCAATCAGCCCCAGCATTTT.